These T cell receptor beta chains were read from a single sample in a study of graft-versus-host responses after intestinal transplantation. TCRdb's copy holds only in-frame clones and misses some; the assay was immunoSEQ multiplex PCR. The table has some 100,000 clones, around 93% seen once. Their target antigens are unknown. The sample was unstimulated CD8+ T cells sorted from spleen or lymph node cells, taken before transplant. These receptor sequences come from a human donor who was the organ donor for an intestinal transplant. Each CDR3 is given without its conserved first and last residue. The order of the fields is V gene, CDR3 length, J gene, CDR3 protein.

TRBV30	11	TRBJ2-1	AWSFQGAEEQF
TRBV5-4	13	TRBJ2-1	ASNPVGGRAREQF
TRBV4-1	14	TRBJ2-5	ASSQGWAGRGETQY
TRBV13	10	TRBJ2-2	ASSLPLGELF
TRBV10-2	9	TRBJ2-7	AGTGWAEQY
TRBV6-9	14	TRBJ2-3	ASSEGAVSSTDTQY
TRBV11-2	14	TRBJ2-6	ASSPDWSSGANVLT
TRBV14	13	TRBJ2-7	ASSQGVTSGTEQY
TRBV29-1	8	TRBJ1-2	SVSYYGYT
TRBV6-5	12	TRBJ1-1	ASSYTSQSTEAF
TRBV5-6	13	TRBJ2-5	ASSLGDRGRETQY
TRBV5-6	12	TRBJ2-2	ASSFLGRSGELF
TRBV11-2	13	TRBJ1-5	ASSLGTGWDQPQH
TRBV28	11	TRBJ2-5	ASSLVTRETQY
TRBV5-1	13	TRBJ1-6	ASSLFLFRGSTLH
TRBV19	12	TRBJ1-1	ASSIGGYGTEAF
TRBV2	12	TRBJ2-3	ASIWGPLGDTQY
TRBV18	11	TRBJ1-2	ASSPRTSRGYT
TRBV7-9	15	TRBJ1-4	ASSRPRAGRTNEKLF
TRBV7-9	15	TRBJ2-7	ASSPRDLHDASYEQY
TRBV7-9	16	TRBJ2-3	ASSFLDYRTSDPDTQY
TRBV19	19	TRBJ1-5	ASSPAGQGVVGRYSNQPQH
TRBV7-9	15	TRBJ2-1	ASSLDQGFIPYNEQF
TRBV7-3	13	TRBJ1-2	ASSLSPPEYYGYT
TRBV9	14	TRBJ1-5	ASSEGAGGNNQPQH
TRBV4-1	12	TRBJ1-4	ASSQGTGAPLGF
TRBV29-1	12	TRBJ2-1	SIGVVRQGGEQF
TRBV2	11	TRBJ2-3	ASSSRFTDTQY
TRBV13	13	TRBJ2-3	ASSLSSLTGDTQY
TRBV4-3	14	TRBJ2-7	ASSQQVGGDFYEQY
TRBV28	13	TRBJ2-7	ASSARGTRENEQY
TRBV6-6	12	NA	ASSSGGRAYEQY
TRBV7-9	14	TRBJ1-2	ASSPTVGESNYGYT
TRBV27	15	TRBJ1-6	ASTQTGGWTYNSPLH
TRBV4-1	12	TRBJ1-1	ASSHITGDTEAF
TRBV9	15	TRBJ2-2	ASSELEAGVSTGELF
TRBV13	16	TRBJ2-2	ASSPTGAGSFHTGELF
TRBV29-1	11	TRBJ2-7	SVAGGTPYEQY
TRBV7-6	14	TRBJ2-5	ASSKGLAGDQETQY
TRBV5-4	15	TRBJ2-7	ASSFGPGTGSPYEQY